This TCR beta chain was obtained from a study of OX40 agonist ivuxolimab in advanced cancers. Study conclusions and caveats: The investigators did not determine what antigen specificity the expanded peripheral T cells had. Nonresponders included some who also had low normalized T-cell clonal expansion.

Turning to this clone: Antigen unknown.

Anyone with autoimmune disease history or systemic immunosuppression was excluded. The data were produced by immunoSEQ multiplex PCR, yet TCRdb's version contains in-frame clones alone and is incomplete. The sample consists of some 19,000 clones, roughly 72% of them appearing once. CDR1 SQVTM and CDR2 ANQGSEA come from the germline V gene. CDR3 length: 15 amino acids. The V end was cut by 7 bases, the J end by 7 bases, with 25 bases between. This sequence joins TRBV29-1 and TRBJ1-1; a possible D gene is TRBD1 (6 bases). The material sequenced was CD4+ or CD8+ T cells sorted from blood, taken in a trial of the OX40 agonist ivuxolimab. The receptor was isolated from an adult with an advanced solid tumor such as melanoma, head and neck, liver or kidney cancer. The CDR3 sequence is CSAEGGPDPLNEAFF. The CDR3 DNA reads as TGCAGCGCCGAGGGGGGGCCAGACCCCTTAAATGAAGCTTTCTTT.